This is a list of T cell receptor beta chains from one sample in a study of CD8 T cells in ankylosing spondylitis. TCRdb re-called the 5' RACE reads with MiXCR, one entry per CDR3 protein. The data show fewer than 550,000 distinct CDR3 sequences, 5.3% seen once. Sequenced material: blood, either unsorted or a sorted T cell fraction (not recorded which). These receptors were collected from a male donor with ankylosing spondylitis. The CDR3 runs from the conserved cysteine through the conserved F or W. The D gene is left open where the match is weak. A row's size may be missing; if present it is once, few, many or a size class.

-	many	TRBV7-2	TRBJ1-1	TGTGCCAGCAGCTTAGATGGGTGGGGGGGGAACACTGAAGCTTTCTTT	CASSLDGWGGNTEAFF
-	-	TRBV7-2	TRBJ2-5	TGTGCCAGCAGCCTTAGGGGGGGGGAGTGGGAGACCCAGTACTTC	CASSLRGGEWETQYF
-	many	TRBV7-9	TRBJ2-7	TGTGCCAGCAGCTCCCAGGGAGGCGAGCAGTACTTC	CASSSQGGEQYF
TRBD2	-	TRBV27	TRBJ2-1	TGTGCCAGCAGTTTAGGAGGACTAGCGGAGAGCCCTGTGCCATTCTTC	CASSLGGLAESPVPFF
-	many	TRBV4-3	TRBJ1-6	TGCGCCAGCAGCCAAATCTACGAGACCACGGGGTCACCCCTCCACTTT	CASSQIYETTGSPLHF
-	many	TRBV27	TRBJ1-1	TGTGCCAGCAGGGGACTCATGAACACTGAAGCTTTCTTT	CASRGLMNTEAFF
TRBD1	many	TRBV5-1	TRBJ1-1	TGCGCCAGCAGCAAGGACCCAGGGGGGACTGAAGCTTTCTTT	CASSKDPGGTEAFF
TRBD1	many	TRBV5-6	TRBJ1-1	TGTGCCAGCAGCGCGGACAGGCTGAACACTGAAGCTTTCTTT	CASSADRLNTEAFF
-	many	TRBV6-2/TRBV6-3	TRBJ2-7	TGTGCCAGCAGTTACTCCAGGGAAAGGGGCTCCTACGAGCAGTACTTC	CASSYSRERGSYEQYF
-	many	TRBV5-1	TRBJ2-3	TGCGCCAGCAGCGTTACCCGGAGCACAGATACGCAGTATTTT	CASSVTRSTDTQYF
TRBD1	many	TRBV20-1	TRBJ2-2	TGCAGTGCCAGGGACAGGGTGGCCGGGGAGCTGTTTTTT	CSARDRVAGELFF
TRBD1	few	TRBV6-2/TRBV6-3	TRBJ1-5	TGTGCCAGCAGTTGGGACAGGGGGTATCAGCCCCAGCATTTT	CASSWDRGYQPQHF
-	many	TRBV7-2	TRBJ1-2	TGTGCCAGCAGCTTAGACCCGGACACAGCTAACTATGGCTACACCTTC	CASSLDPDTANYGYTF
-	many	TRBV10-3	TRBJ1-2	TGTGCCATCAGTGAGAATCTCTTTAACTATGGCTACACCTTC	CAISENLFNYGYTF
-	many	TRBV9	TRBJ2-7	TGTGCCAGCAGCCCAGATCCGAGGGTGAGCTCCTACGAGCAGTACTTC	CASSPDPRVSSYEQYF
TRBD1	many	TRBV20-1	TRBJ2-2	TGCAGTGCTCAGGGGGCGCGGAACGGGGAGCTGTTTTTT	CSAQGARNGELFF
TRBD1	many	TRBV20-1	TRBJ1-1	TGCAGTGCTCAGTACCAGGGGGCGGAGTGGGACACTGAAGCTTTCTTT	CSAQYQGAEWDTEAFF
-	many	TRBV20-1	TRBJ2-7	TGCAGTGCTAGATTTGGGTCCAGGTCCTACGAGCAGTACTTC	CSARFGSRSYEQYF
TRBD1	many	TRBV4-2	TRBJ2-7	TGTGCCAGCAGCCCGGGACAGGGGGCAGGTATCTACGAGCAGTACTTC	CASSPGQGAGIYEQYF
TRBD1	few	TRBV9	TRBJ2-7	TGTGCCAGCAGCTCCCGGGACAGGGGGCCCGAGCAGTACTTC	CASSSRDRGPEQYF
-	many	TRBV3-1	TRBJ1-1	TGTGCCAGCAGCCCCGGAAGGTACAGGTCGGGTATGAACACTGAAGCTTTCTTT	CASSPGRYRSGMNTEAFF
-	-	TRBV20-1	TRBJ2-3	TGCAGTGCTAGCTCGCCACAGGGGGGGAGCACAGATACGCAGTATTTT	CSASSPQGGSTDTQYF
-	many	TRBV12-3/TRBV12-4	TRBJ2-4	TGTGCCAGCAGCTTCTACAGCAAAAACATTCAGTACTTC	CASSFYSKNIQYF
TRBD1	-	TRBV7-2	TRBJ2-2	TGTGCCAGCAGCACTCAGACAGGGGGGACTACCGGGGAGCTGTTTTTT	CASSTQTGGTTGELFF
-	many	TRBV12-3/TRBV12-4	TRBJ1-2	TGTGCCAGCAGTGCCCAGAGAACCACTGGCTACACCTTC	CASSAQRTTGYTF
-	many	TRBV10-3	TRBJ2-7	TGTGCCATCACTCGGCCCAGGGACTACGAGCAGTACTTC	CAITRPRDYEQYF
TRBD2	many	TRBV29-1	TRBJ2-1	TGCAGCGTTGCTAGCGGGAGGGGCAATGAGCAGTTCTTC	CSVASGRGNEQFF
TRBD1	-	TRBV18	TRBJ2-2	TGTGCCAGCTCACCAAATCAGGGGGCCTCGAACACCGGGGAGCTGTTTTTT	CASSPNQGASNTGELFF
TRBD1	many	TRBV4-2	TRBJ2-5	TGTGCCAGCAGCCGAGGAGACAGGGACCAAGAGACCCAGTACTTC	CASSRGDRDQETQYF
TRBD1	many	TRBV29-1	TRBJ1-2	TGCAGCACCTATAGGACAGGCTACGGCTACACCTTC	CSTYRTGYGYTF
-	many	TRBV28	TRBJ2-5	TGTGCCACCTCGGTTCTTCTTGGAGGGGGGGAGACCCAGTACTTC	CATSVLLGGGETQYF
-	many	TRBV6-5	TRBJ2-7	TGTGCCAGCAGTTACGGGGTTCTCTACGAGCAGTACTTC	CASSYGVLYEQYF
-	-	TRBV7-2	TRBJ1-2	TGTGCCAGCAGATCCTCGTGGGGGGTGGCTGGCTACACCTTC	CASRSSWGVAGYTF
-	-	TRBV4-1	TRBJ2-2	TGCGCCAGCAGCCCTAGCCCCGGGGAGCTGTTTTTT	CASSPSPGELFF
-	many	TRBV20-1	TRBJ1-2	TGCAGTGCTAGACATCAATATGAGACAGGCGGCTACACCTTC	CSARHQYETGGYTF
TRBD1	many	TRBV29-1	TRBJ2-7	TGCAGCGTTGAGGTCCGAGACAGGGACGCCGAGCAGTACTTC	CSVEVRDRDAEQYF
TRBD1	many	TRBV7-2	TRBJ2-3	TGTGCCAGCAGCTTAGGGACAGGGGCAGATACGCAGTATTTT	CASSLGTGADTQYF
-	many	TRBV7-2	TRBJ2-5	TGTGCCAGCAGCTTCCGGGTAGGAGAGACCCAGTACTTC	CASSFRVGETQYF
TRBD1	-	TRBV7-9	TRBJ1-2	TGTGCCAGCAGGCTGACAGGGGGCAAGGGCTACACCTTC	CASRLTGGKGYTF
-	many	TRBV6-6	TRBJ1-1	TGTGCCAGCAGTTTTGTTAGGGGCACTGAAGCTTTCTTT	CASSFVRGTEAFF
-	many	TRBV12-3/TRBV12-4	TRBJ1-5	TGTGCCAGCAGTTTTGATCATCAGCCCCAGCATTTT	CASSFDHQPQHF
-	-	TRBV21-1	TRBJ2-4	TGTGCCAGCAGCAAAGGGCGCCAGGAAAACATTCAGTACTTC	CASSKGRQENIQYF
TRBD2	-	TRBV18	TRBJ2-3	TGTGCCAGCTCACCACCTAGCGGGACTTCTAGCACAGATACGCAGTATTTT	CASSPPSGTSSTDTQYF
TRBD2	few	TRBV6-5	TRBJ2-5	TGTGCCAGCAGTTACTTCCGGACTAGCGGGTTTCAAGAGACCCAGTACTTC	CASSYFRTSGFQETQYF
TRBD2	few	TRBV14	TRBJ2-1	TGTGCCAGCAGCCAGACTAGCAGATACAATGAGCAGTTCTTC	CASSQTSRYNEQFF
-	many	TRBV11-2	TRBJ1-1	TGTGCCAGCAGCTCGTCTACAATTGTAGAAGCTTTCTTT	CASSSSTIVEAFF
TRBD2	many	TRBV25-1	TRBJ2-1	TGTGCCAGCAGTCCCTCGGCGGGAGGAAGCAATGAGCAGTTCTTC	CASSPSAGGSNEQFF
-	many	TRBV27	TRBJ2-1	TGTGCCAGCAGTTTGAGAGGTGTGCGGCGGGTAGTATACAATGAGCAGTTCTTC	CASSLRGVRRVVYNEQFF